This record concerns one T cell receptor beta chain sequence. CTLA-4 blockade with ipilimumab, together with focal radiation, was given to patients with chemo-refractory metastatic non-small-cell lung cancer. The data belong to a study of radiotherapy plus CTLA-4 blockade in lung cancer. Study information: Objective responses were documented in over 15% of patients, with disease control in 31%.

Measured with immunoSEQ multiplex PCR; TCRdb has only the in-frame clones, and not every one. The sample has more than 95,000 clones; under 85% are singletons. CDR1 MNHEY and CDR2 SVGAGI come from the germline V gene. The V gene end was trimmed by 11 bases and the J gene end by 8 bases; junction bases not matched to a gene: 14. The CDR3 runs 14 residues. The chain has TRBV6-5 and TRBJ2-1; 8 positions match TRBD1. The sample in question was peripheral blood, obtained from a patient treated with radiotherapy plus ipilimumab. This receptor was obtained from a human donor with non-small cell lung cancer who had a partial response to radiotherapy plus ipilimumab. Some clones in this sample may be carry-over from other donors' samples. Here the CDR3 DNA reads TGTGCCGCAAAAAGTGGACAGGGACAGGATGAGCAGTTCTTC. As protein: CAAKSGQGQDEQFF.